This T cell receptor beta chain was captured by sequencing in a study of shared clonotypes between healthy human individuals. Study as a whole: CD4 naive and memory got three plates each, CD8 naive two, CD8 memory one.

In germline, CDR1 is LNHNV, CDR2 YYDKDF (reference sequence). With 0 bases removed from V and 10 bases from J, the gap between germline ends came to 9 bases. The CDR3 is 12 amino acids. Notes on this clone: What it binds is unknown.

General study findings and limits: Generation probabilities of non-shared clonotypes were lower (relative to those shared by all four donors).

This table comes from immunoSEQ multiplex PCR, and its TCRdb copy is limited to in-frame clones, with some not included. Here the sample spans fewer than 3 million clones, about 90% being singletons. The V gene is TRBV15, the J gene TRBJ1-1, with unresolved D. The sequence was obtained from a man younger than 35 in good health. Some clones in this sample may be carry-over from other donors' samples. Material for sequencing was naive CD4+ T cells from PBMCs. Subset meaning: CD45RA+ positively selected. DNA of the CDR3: TGTGCCACCAGCAGAGATTTTGTGGGAGCTTTCTTT. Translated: CATSRDFVGAFF. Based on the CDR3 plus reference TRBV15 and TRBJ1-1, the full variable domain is DAMVIQNPRYQVTQFGKPVTLSCSQTLNHNVMYWYQQKSSQAPKLLFHYYDKDFNNEADTPDNFQSRRPNTSFCFLDIRSPGLGDTAMYLCATSRDFVGAFFGQGTRLTVV.